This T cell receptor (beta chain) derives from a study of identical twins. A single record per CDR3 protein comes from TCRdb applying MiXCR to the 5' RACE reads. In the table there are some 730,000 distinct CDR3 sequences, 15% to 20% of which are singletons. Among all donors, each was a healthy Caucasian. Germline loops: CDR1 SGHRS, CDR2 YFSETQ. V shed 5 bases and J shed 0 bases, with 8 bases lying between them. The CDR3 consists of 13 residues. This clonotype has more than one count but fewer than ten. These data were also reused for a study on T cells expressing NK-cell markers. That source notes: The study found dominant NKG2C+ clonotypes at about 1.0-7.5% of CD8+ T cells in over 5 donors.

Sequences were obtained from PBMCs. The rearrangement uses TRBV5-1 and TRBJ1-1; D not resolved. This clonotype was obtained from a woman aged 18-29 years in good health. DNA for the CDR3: TGCGCCAGCAGATTGACCTTGAACACTGAAGCTTTCTTT. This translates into CASRLTLNTEAFF.